This entry features one TCR beta chain sequence. The clone's antigen remains unknown. No clone much larger than this one lies a single base away; base qualities are absent. The data originate from a study of T-cell memory formation after mild COVID-19 (dated by TCRdb to the early 2020s). Notes on the research overall: Most TCR sequence clusters were specific to one of the two donors. T-cell clones expanding and contracting after mild COVID-19 in two donors were tracked by longitudinal TCRalpha and TCRbeta repertoire sequencing. The cohort was made up of two young adult volunteers, one female and one male, who were previously healthy.

Ficoll-Paque density gradient centrifugation was the method used to isolate PBMCs. The CDR3 spans 14 residues, from the cysteine through the phenylalanine. Only the CDR3 region is kept as DNA, spanning 42 bases read in frame from base 1. Trimming takes 8 bases from V and 1 base from J, and the germline ends sit 15 bases apart. The germline V gene sets CDR1 to SGHRS and CDR2 to YFSETQ. Points the paper makes about the study in general: Only two mild cases were covered by the study, and larger cohorts that include severe cases with pre-infection samples were considered necessary. Contracting CD4+ clones were located mainly in the CM and EM memory subsets, whereas CD8+ clones were found to be enriched in EMRA. The second-wave clones that peaked on day 37 were not confirmed to be SARS-CoV-2 specific. Clones that contracted from day 15 to 85 showed balanced CD4/CD8 phenotypes, whereas a second wave of clones that expanded from day 15 to 37 leaned towards CD4+. The detection of some responding clones in pre-infection memory suggests that pre-existing cross-reactive memory T cells joined the SARS-CoV-2 response.

Sequencing took place on an Illumina NovaSeq 6000. cDNA libraries for TCRalpha and TCRbeta were prepared by 5'RACE using constant-segment primers, with sample barcodes and unique molecular identifiers added. Trizol reagent was used to extract RNA from every sample. Amplification of the libraries took two PCR steps, and the second step added a second sample barcode plus Illumina TruSeq adapters. The libraries were sequenced on an Illumina NovaSeq using 2 x 150 bp paired-end reads. As for the authors' bioinformatics: Reads were demultiplexed and collapsed into UMI-guided consensus sequences with migec v1.2.7. Using mixcr v2.1.11, UMI consensuses were aligned to TRA and TRB V and J templates and then assembled into clonotypes. A clonotype was counted as expanded or contracted only if both edgeR and NoisET called the change significant, with noise models trained on biological replicates. edgeR calls used a false discovery rate-adjusted p below 0.01 and a log2 fold-change threshold of 1. As an exploratory analysis of dynamics, max-normalized trajectories of the 1000 most abundant clonotypes were examined by PCA with hierarchical clustering. Separately sequenced CD4+ and CD8+ repertoires were used to assign a CD4 or CD8 phenotype to each responding clone. In-frame beta chains were kept once TCRdb had trimmed the public reads at Q25 with fastp and called clones with MiXCR. Each entry is one CDR3 protein sequence, shown with its most common DNA and genes. The V and J calls shown here were made by TCRdb, not taken from the authors' results. Here the sample has 50,000 or so distinct CDR3 sequences; less than 15% occur a single time. Together, the top ten hold under 30% of the sample.

The TCR originated in a man younger than 35 who had mild COVID-19 (a few samples of this study predate the infection). The sample titles of this study are shuffled in the database, so cell type and time point are left out; the donor was told from shared clones. The material sequenced was PBMCs or a T cell subset sorted from them (not recorded which). The sequence is built from TRBV5-1 and TRBJ2-5, with TRBD1 perhaps the D gene, on 6 matching bases. The CDR3 protein is CASETGQPQETQYF. The DNA sequence follows: TGCGCCAGTGAAACTGGACAGCCCCAAGAGACCCAGTACTTC.